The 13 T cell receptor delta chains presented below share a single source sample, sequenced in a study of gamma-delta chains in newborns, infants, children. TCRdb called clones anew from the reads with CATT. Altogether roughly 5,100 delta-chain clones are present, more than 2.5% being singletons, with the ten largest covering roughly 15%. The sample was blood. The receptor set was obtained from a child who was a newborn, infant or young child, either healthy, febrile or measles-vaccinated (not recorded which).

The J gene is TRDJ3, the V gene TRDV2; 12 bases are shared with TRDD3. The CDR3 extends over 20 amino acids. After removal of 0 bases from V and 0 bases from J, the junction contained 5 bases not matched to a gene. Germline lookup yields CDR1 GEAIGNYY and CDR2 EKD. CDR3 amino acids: CACDTAGGYGGSWDTRQMFF. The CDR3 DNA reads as TGTGCCTGTGACACCGCTGGGGGATACGGTGGCTCCTGGGACACCCGACAGATGTTTTTC.

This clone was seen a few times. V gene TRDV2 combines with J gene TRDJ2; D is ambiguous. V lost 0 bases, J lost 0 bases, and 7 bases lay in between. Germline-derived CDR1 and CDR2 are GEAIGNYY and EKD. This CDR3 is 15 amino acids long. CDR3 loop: CACDTFYALTAQLFF. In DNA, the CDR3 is TGTGCCTGTGACACCTTTTACGCTTTGACAGCACAACTCTTCTTT.

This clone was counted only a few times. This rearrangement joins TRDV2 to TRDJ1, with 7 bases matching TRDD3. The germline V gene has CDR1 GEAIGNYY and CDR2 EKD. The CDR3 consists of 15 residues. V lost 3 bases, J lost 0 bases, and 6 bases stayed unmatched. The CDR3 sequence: CACDLLGSYTDKLIF. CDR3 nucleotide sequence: TGTGCCTGTGACTTACTGGGGTCGTACACCGATAAACTCATCTTT.

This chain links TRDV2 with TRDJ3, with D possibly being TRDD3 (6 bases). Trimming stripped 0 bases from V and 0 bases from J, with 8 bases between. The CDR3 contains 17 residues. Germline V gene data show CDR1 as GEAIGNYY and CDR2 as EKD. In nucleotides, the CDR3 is TGTGCCTGTGACACCTGGGATAGCTCCTGGGACACCCGACAGATGTTTTTC. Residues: CACDTWDSSWDTRQMFF.

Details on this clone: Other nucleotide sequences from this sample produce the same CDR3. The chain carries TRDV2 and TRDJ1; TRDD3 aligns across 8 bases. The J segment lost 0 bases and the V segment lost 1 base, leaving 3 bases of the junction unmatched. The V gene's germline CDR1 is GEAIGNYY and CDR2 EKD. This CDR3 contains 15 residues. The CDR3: CACDTGGSYTDKLIF. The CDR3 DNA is TGTGCCTGTGACACTGGGGGATCGTACACCGATAAACTCATCTTT.

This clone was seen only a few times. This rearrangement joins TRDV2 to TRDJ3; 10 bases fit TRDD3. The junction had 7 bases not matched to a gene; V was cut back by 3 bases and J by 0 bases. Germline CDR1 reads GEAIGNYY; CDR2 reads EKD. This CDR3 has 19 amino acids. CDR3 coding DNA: TGTGCCTGTGACTTACTGGGGGATGTAAGCTCCTGGGACACCCGACAGATGTTTTTC. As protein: CACDLLGDVSSWDTRQMFF.

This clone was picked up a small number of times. Here the CDR3 DNA reads TGTGCCTGTGACAATACTGGGGGACCTAACTCCTGGGACACCCGACAGATGTTTTTC. Translation: CACDNTGGPNSWDTRQMFF. The chain carries TRDV2 and TRDJ3; 9 positions match TRDD3. CDR1 and CDR2 from the germline V gene are GEAIGNYY and EKD. This CDR3 is 19 amino acids long. The V gene end was trimmed by 2 bases and the J gene end by 0 bases; junction bases not matched to a gene: 7.

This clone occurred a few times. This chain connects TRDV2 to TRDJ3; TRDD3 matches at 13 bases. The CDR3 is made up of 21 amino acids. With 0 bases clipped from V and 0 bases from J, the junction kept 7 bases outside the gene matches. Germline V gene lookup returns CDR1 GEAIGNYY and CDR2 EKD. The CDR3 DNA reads TGTGCCTGTGACACCCTACTGGGGGATACGCGACCCTCCTGGGACACCCGACAGATGTTTTTC. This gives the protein CACDTLLGDTRPSWDTRQMFF.

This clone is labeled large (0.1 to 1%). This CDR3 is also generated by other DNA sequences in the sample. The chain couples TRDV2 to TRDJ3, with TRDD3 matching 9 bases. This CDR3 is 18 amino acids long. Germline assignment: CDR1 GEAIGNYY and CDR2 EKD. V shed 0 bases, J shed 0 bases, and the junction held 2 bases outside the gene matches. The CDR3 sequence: CACDTVLGDSWDTRQMFF. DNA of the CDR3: TGTGCCTGTGACACCGTACTGGGGGACTCCTGGGACACCCGACAGATGTTTTTC.

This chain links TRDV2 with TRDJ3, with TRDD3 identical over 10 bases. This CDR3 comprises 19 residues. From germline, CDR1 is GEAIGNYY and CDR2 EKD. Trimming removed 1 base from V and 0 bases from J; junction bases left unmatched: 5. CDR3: CACDTGGYRDSWDTRQMFF. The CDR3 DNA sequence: TGTGCCTGTGACACTGGGGGATACAGGGACTCCTGGGACACCCGACAGATGTTTTTC.

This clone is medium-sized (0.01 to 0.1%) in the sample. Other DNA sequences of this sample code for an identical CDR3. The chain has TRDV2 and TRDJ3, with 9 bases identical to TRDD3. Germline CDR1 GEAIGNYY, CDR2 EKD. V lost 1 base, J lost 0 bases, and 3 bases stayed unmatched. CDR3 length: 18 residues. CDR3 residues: CACDTGGYSSWDTRQMFF. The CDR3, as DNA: TGTGCCTGTGACACTGGGGGATATAGCTCCTGGGACACCCGACAGATGTTTTTC.

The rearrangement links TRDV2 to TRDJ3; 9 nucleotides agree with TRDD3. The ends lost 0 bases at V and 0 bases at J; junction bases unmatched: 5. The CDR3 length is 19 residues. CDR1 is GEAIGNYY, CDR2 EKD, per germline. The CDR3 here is CACDTEYWGSSWDTRQMFF. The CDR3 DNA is TGTGCCTGTGACACCGAGTACTGGGGGAGCTCCTGGGACACCCGACAGATGTTTTTC.

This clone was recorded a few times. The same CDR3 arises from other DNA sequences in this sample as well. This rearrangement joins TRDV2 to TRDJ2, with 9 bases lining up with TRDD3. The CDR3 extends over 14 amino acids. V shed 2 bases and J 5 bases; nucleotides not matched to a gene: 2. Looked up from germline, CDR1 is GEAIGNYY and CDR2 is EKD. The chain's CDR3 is CACDKLGDTAQLFF. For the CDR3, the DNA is TGTGCCTGTGACAAGCTGGGGGATACAGCACAACTCTTCTTT.